A single sample gave rise to the 26 T cell receptor beta chains below, sequenced in a study of tumor-infiltrating lymphocytes in primary liver carcinoma. Total RNA (around 500 ng) served as template for TCR beta cDNA synthesis primed by a constant-region primer. Slightly modified ARM-PCR with three nested multiplex PCR rounds yielded TCR beta libraries. A C-beta reverse primer and TRBV1-TRBV30 forward primers served in each of the first two PCR rounds, at about 10 cycles apiece. MiXCR, applied by TCRdb to the multiplex PCR reads, yields one record per CDR3 protein. The sample comprises around 120,000 distinct CDR3 sequences, nearly 70% of which are singletons, and more than 7% rests with the top ten. Total RNA and DNA came together from 20-30 mg of bulk tissue without cell sorting. What was sequenced was tumor-adjacent normal liver tissue. Receptors originate from a woman in her fifties or sixties with primary liver carcinoma and hepatitis B virus infection.

The chain links TRBV6-6 to TRBJ2-1; the D is unclear. The V end was cut by 0 bases, the J end by 6 bases, with 3 bases between. Germline assignment: CDR1 MNHNY and CDR2 SVGAGI (reference sequence). The CDR3 runs to 12 residues. The CDR3 reads CASSYSVNEQFF. The CDR3 region has the DNA TGTGCCAGCAGTTACTCGGTCAATGAGCAGTTCTTC.

In the case of this clonotype: The conserved phenylalanine or tryptophan is not found at the CDR3 terminus, so this likely reflects a read error. The chain couples TRBV5-1 to TRBJ2-2, with a possible D match to TRBD2 (5 bases). Trimming took 6 bases from V and 6 from J, leaving 18 bases between them. Germline values: CDR1 SGHRS, CDR2 YFSETQ. This CDR3 has 15 amino acids. DNA for the CDR3: TGCGCCAGCATCTTCGGGCCCGAGGGAGCCGGGGAGCTGTTTTCT. This codes for CASIFGPEGAGELFS.

Points on this clonotype: The junction does not match germline at one end; this may be a read error. The chain is built from TRBV5-1 and TRBJ2-1, with 8 bases lining up with TRBD2. CDR1 and CDR2 (germline): SGHRS, YFSETQ. The CDR3 has 18 residues. The DNA of the CDR3 is TGCGCCAGCAGCTGGAGCCTCGGGGCGGGGGGATCCTACGATGAGCACTTCTTC. Its translation is CASSWSLGAGGSYDEHFF.

The chain combines TRBV6-2 or TRBV6-3 with TRBJ1-4, with 10 bases that match TRBD1. CDR3 length equals 15 residues. Per germline, CDR1 MNHEY and CDR2 SVGEGT. With V trimmed by 7 bases and J by 8 bases, 10 bases remained unmatched. The CDR3: CASIPGQGLDEKLFF. CDR3 DNA: TGTGCCAGCATCCCGGGACAGGGGTTGGACGAAAAACTGTTTTTT.

There are many counts of this clonotype. The V call is TRBV7-8, the J call TRBJ1-4; 7 nucleotides match TRBD1. CDR3 length: 14 amino acids. Looked up from germline, CDR1 is SGHVS and CDR2 is FQNEAQ. Unmatched junction bases numbered 7, after V lost 5 bases and J lost 7 bases. The CDR3 protein is CASSTGEVGEKLFF. In nucleotides, the CDR3 is TGTGCCAGCAGCACAGGGGAGGTCGGTGAAAAACTGTTTTTT.

This clonotype was found many times. The chain couples TRBV29-1 to TRBJ2-1; D perhaps matches TRBD2 (7 bases). This CDR3 spans 16 amino acids. V dropped 4 bases and J dropped 4 bases, with 20 bases sitting between them. CDR1 and CDR2 (germline): SQVTM, ANQGSEA. DNA for the CDR3: TGCAGCGTTGTGTCGGGGAGGGCCAGGGGATACAATGAGCAGTTCTTC. It is translated as CSVVSGRARGYNEQFF.

A note on this clonotype: This may be a read error: a much more frequent sequence differs by one nucleotide. The V gene is TRBV7-9, the J gene TRBJ1-6; D is uncertain. There are 14 residues in the CDR3. The germline gives CDR1 SEHNR, CDR2 FQNEAQ (reference sequence). V shed 5 bases and J shed 9 bases, with 14 bases lying between them. CDR3 sequence (DNA): TGTGCCAGCAGCCCCGTGTCCCCTGGTTCACCCCTCCACTTT. Translating it yields CASSPVSPGSPLHF. Full variable domain (rest looked up from reference TRBV7-9 and TRBJ1-6): DTGVSQNPRHKITKRGQNVTFRCDPISEHNRLYWYRQTLGQGPEFLTYFQNEAQLEKSRLLSDRFSAERPKGSFSTLEIQRTEQGDSAMYLCASSPVSPGSPLHFGNGTRLTVT.

As regards this clonotype: One end of the junction is discordant with germline, which a read error may explain. The rearrangement uses TRBV4-2 and TRBJ2-1, with a weak D call TRBD2 (6 bases). This CDR3 spans 16 amino acids. CDR1 and CDR2 (germline): LGHNA, YNFKEQ. DNA of the CDR3: TGTGCTAGCAGCCCATTTAGCGGAAACCCCTACAATGAGCATTTCTTC. It encodes CASSPFSGNPYNEHFF.

The rearrangement joins TRBV6-6 to TRBJ2-1; 11 bases fit TRBD2. The CDR3 sequence is 16 residues long. With 6 bases clipped from V and 4 bases from J, the junction kept 8 bases outside the gene matches. The germline V gene has CDR1 MNHNY and CDR2 SVGAGI (reference sequence). The DNA of the CDR3 is TGTGCCAGCAGGGGAACTAGCGGGAGCCCGTACAATGAGCAGTTCTTC. The encoded protein is CASRGTSGSPYNEQFF.

Remarks on this clonotype: At one of its ends the junction is not consistent with the germline gene, which may arise from a read error. The rearrangement uses TRBV7-6 and TRBJ1-1; 8 bases are shared with TRBD1. This CDR3 region has 14 residues. Germline V gene sequence: CDR1 SGHVS, CDR2 FNYEAQ. The CDR3 spells CVSSLAQGATEAFF. In nucleotides, the CDR3 is TGTGTCAGCAGCTTAGCGCAGGGGGCCACTGAAGCTTTCTTC. The complete variable domain, with remaining parts taken from reference TRBV7-6 and TRBJ1-1, reads GAGVSQSPRYKVTKRGQDVALRCDPISGHVSLYWYRQALGQGPEFLTYFNYEAQQDKSGLPNDRFSAERPEGSISTLTIQRTEQRDSAMYRCVSSLAQGATEAFFGQGTRLTVV.

V gene TRBV5-1 combines with J gene TRBJ2-7; 10 bases match TRBD2. Germline V gives CDR1 SGHRS, CDR2 YFSETQ. The CDR3 runs to 17 residues. V lost 8 bases to trimming and J lost 2 bases; unmatched junction nucleotides: 16. The CDR3 region is CASSARQSSGGPYEQYV. In DNA form, the CDR3 reads TGCGCCAGTAGCGCCCGGCAGTCTAGCGGGGGCCCCTACGAGCAGTACGTC.

Note on this clonotype: The missing conserved phenylalanine or tryptophan at the end of this CDR3 makes a read error likely. The rearrangement links TRBV11-2 to TRBJ2-1; D may be TRBD2 (5 bases). Trimming left V 9 bases short and J 10 bases short, with 22 bases between. CDR3 length: 14 residues. Germline CDR1 is SGHAT and CDR2 is FQNNGV. The CDR3 protein is CARSPDSRYREQFI. In DNA, the CDR3 is TGTGCCAGGAGTCCGGACTCGAGGTATAGAGAGCAGTTCATC.

With regard to this clonotype: Compared with germline, one end of the junction differs, possibly owing to a read error. The chain joins TRBV29-1 to TRBJ2-2; no clear D gene. The CDR3 has 13 amino acids. The germline V gene encodes CDR1 SQVTM and CDR2 ANQGSEA. CDR3 sequence reads: CNVEQRNTGELFF. In DNA, the CDR3 is TGCAACGTTGAACAGAGGAACACCGGGGAGCTGTTTTTT.

Comment on this clonotype: One junction end does not reproduce the germline sequence, and a read error may be involved. The chain links TRBV6-5 to TRBJ1-1; D gene ambiguous. CDR3 size: 17 residues. Germline V gene lookup returns CDR1 MNHEY and CDR2 SVGAGI. CDR3 in amino acids: CASSYSKGYGVRAEVFF. The CDR3 DNA sequence: TGTGCCAGCAGTTACTCGAAAGGGTACGGGGTAAGGGCTGAAGTTTTCTTC.

This clonotype was seen a few times. The chain has TRBV20-1 and TRBJ1-2, with D perhaps TRBD1 (5 bases). Per germline, CDR1 DFQATT and CDR2 SNEGSKA (reference sequence). CDR3 size: 11 residues. Deletions cut 2 bases from V and 6 bases from J, with 7 bases between. In nucleotides, the CDR3 is TGCAGTGCTAGAAGGGGTGATGGCTACACCTTC. Translated, it gives CSARRGDGYTF.

In regard to this clonotype: Relative to the germline gene, one junction end is altered; a read error may explain this. The chain has TRBV12-3 or TRBV12-4 and TRBJ2-7; no definite D call. This CDR3 contains 12 residues. This CDR3 is CASGSLAYEQYF. CDR3 bases: TGTGCCAGCGGTAGTCTCGCCTACGAGCAGTACTTT.

About this clonotype itself: One end of the junction does not line up with germline, which may come from a read error. The CDR3 coding sequence is TGCGCCAGCAGCCACACGGATAACAAAAACGTTCAGTACTTC. Residues: CASSHTDNKNVQYF. The chain uses TRBV4-1 and TRBJ2-4; D gene unclear. The CDR3 has 14 amino acids. Germline CDR1 and CDR2: MGHRA and YSYEKL.

This rearrangement joins TRBV2 to TRBJ2-3, with D hard to call. Between the trimmed V and J ends, which lost 4 bases and 3 bases, there was a span of 8 bases. Germline CDR1 is SNHLY and CDR2 is FYNNEI. The CDR3 consists of 13 residues. The CDR3 sequence is CASSGWETDTQYF. The CDR3 bases are TGTGCCAGCAGTGGATGGGAAACAGATACGCAGTATTTT.

A word on this clonotype: One end of the junction varies from germline; a read error may be responsible. J is TRBJ1-3 and V is TRBV28; D is unresolved. The CDR3 runs to 15 residues. The germline V gene has CDR1 MDHEN and CDR2 SYDVKM. The CDR3 nucleotides read TGTGCCAGCAGTTTCGTTGGGTACTCTGGAAACACCACATATTTT. Residues: CASSFVGYSGNTTYF.

In this sample, this clonotype turned up a few times. This may be a read error, as it is one base from a much larger clone. The chain has TRBV5-8 and TRBJ1-2, with 9 bases identical to TRBD1. The CDR3 length is 15 residues. The germline V gene has CDR1 SGHTS and CDR2 YDEGEE. The trim removed 1 base at V and 6 bases at J, leaving 7 bases unmatched. CDR3 region: CASSLITGGDHGYTF. For the CDR3, the DNA is TGTGCCAGCAGCTTGATCACAGGGGGCGACCATGGCTACACCTTC.

Concerning this clonotype itself: Its ends do not fully match the called genes, so a read error is possible. The CDR3 region is CSVKDLGYTEAFF. In DNA form, the CDR3 reads TGCAGCGTTAAAGATCTGGGATACACTGAAGCTTTCTTT. The rearrangement uses TRBV29-1 and TRBJ1-1; D remains ambiguous. In germline, CDR1 is SQVTM, CDR2 ANQGSEA. This CDR3 spans 13 amino acids. The entire variable domain, with the rest obtained from reference TRBV29-1 and TRBJ1-1, is as follows: SAVISQKPSRDICQRGTSLTIQCQVDSQVTMMFWYRQQPGQSLTLIATANQGSEATYESGFVIDKFPISRPNLTFSTLTVSNMSPEDSSIYLCSVKDLGYTEAFFGQGTRLTVV.

Regarding this clonotype: An end of the junction differs from the germline gene, which may be a read error. The J gene is TRBJ1-1, the V gene TRBV12-3 or TRBV12-4, with D possibly TRBD1 on 6 matching bases. The CDR3 length is 12 residues. CDR3 DNA: TGTGCCAGCAGTCTGGGACACATTGAAGTTTTCTTT. Residues: CASSLGHIEVFF.

This clonotype was counted ten times or more. The chain employs TRBV28 and TRBJ1-5; TRBD1 is a possible D gene (5 bases). Germline CDR1 MDHEN, CDR2 SYDVKM. There are 15 residues in the CDR3. Trimming removed 5 bases from V and 4 bases from J, with 15 bases in between. The chain's CDR3 is CASSKRPSGNQPQHF. The DNA of the CDR3 is TGTGCCAGCAGTAAACGACCCTCAGGGAATCAGCCCCAGCATTTT. The complete variable domain, with remaining parts taken from reference TRBV28 and TRBJ1-5, reads DVKVTQSSRYLVKRTGEKVFLECVQDMDHENMFWYRQDPGLGLRLIYFSYDVKMKEKGDIPEGYSVSREKKERFSLILESASTNQTSMYLCASSKRPSGNQPQHFGDGTRLSIL.

In the case of this clonotype: A much larger clone sits a single nucleotide away, making a read error possible. For the CDR3, the DNA is TGCTCCAGCAGCCTCCGGGAGCACGGCGGGACCCAGTACTTC. This codes for CSSSLREHGGTQYF. The V gene is TRBV5-1, the J gene TRBJ2-5, with D possibly TRBD2 on 6 matching bases. This CDR3 is 14 amino acids long. CDR1 and CDR2 from the germline V gene are SGHRS and YFSETQ. Filled out from reference TRBV5-1 and TRBJ2-5, the complete variable domain reads KAGVTQTPRYLIKTRGQQVTLSCSPISGHRSVSWYQQTPGQGLQFLFEYFSETQRNKGNFPGRFSGRQFSNSRSEMNVSTLELGDSALYLCSSSLREHGGTQYFGPGTRLLVL.

Comments on this clonotype: At one end the junction does not follow the germline gene, possibly because of a read error. V gene TRBV4-1 combines with J gene TRBJ2-5; TRBD2 is a possible D gene (7 bases). CDR1 MGHRA and CDR2 YSYEKL come from the germline V gene. The CDR3 covers 15 residues. CDR3: CASSRTGRGAETQYF. The CDR3, as DNA: TGCGCCAGCAGCCGAACGGGACGGGGGGCCGAGACCCAATACTTC.

V is TRBV6-2 or TRBV6-3 and J is TRBJ2-4, with 8 bases lining up with TRBD2. The CDR3 is made up of 20 amino acids. Losses at the gene ends were 2 bases for V and 3 bases for J; bases not matched to a gene: 18. Germline CDR1 reads MNHEY; CDR2 reads SVGEGT. CDR3 protein: CASSYLALAAGPAFKNIQYF. CDR3 coding DNA: TGTGCCAGCAGTTACCTCGCACTAGCGGCGGGACCAGCCTTCAAAAACATTCAGTACTTC.